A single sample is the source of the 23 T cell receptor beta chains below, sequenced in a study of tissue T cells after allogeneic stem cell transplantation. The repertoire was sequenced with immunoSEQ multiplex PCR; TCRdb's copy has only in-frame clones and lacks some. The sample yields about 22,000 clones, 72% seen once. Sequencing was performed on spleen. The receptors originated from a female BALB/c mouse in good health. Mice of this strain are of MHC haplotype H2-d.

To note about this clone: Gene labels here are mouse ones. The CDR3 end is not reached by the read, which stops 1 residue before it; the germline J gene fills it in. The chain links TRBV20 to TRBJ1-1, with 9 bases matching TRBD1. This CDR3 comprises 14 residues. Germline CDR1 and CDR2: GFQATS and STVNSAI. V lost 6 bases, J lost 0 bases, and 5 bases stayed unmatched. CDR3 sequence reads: CGATGTGTNTEVFF. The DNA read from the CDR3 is TGTGGTGCCACCGGGACAGGGACAAACACAGAAGTCTTC.

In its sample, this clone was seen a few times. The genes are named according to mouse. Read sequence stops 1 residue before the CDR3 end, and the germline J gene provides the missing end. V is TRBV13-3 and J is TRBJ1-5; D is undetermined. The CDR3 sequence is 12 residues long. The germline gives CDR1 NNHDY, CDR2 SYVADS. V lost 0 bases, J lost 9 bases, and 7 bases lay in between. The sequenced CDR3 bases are TGTGCCAGCAGTGATGCATGGGGGGCTCCGCTT. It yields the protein CASSDAWGAPL. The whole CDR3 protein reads CASSDAWGAPLF.

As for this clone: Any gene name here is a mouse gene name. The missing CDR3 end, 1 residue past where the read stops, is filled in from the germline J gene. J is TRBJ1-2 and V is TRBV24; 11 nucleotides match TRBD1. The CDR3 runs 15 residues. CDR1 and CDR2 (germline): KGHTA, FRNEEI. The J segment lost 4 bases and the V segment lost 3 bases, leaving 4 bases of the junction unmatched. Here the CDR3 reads CASSLPGQGVSDYTF. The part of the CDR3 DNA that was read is TGTGCCAGCAGTCTTCCGGGACAGGGGGTCTCCGACTACACC.

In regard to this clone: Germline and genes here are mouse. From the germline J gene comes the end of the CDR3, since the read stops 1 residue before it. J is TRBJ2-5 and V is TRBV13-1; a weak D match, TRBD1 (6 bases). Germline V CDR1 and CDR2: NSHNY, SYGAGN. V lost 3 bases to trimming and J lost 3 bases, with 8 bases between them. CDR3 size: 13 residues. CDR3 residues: CASSGTAQDTQYF. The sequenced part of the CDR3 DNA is TGTGCCAGCAGTGGGACAGCTCAAGACACCCAGTAC.

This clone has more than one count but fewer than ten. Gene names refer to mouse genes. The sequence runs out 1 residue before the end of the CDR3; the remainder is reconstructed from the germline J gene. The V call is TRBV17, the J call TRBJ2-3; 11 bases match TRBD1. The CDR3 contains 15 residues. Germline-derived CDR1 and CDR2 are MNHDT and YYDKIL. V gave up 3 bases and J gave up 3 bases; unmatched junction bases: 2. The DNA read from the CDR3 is TGTGCTAGCAGTAGCGGACAGGGGGCGGCAGAAACGCTGTAT. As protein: CASSSGQGAAETLY. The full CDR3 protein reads CASSSGQGAAETLYF.

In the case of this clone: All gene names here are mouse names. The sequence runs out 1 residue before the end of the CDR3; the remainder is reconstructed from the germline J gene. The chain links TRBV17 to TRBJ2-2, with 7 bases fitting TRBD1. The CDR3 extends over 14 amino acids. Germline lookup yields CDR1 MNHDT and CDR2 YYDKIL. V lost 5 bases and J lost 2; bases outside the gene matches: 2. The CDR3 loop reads CASSQGQNTGQLYF. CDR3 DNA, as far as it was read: TGTGCTAGCAGTCAGGGACAGAACACCGGGCAGCTCTAC.

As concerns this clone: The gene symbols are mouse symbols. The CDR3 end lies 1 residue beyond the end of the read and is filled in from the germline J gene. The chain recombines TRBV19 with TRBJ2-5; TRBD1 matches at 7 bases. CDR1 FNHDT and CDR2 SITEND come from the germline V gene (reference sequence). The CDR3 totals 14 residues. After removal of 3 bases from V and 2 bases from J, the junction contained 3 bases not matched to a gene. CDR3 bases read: TGTGCCAGCAGTAGAGGGGACAGCCAAGACACCCAGTAC. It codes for CASSRGDSQDTQY. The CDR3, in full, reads CASSRGDSQDTQYF. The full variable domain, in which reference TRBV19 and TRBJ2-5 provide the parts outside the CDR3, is GGIITQTPKFLIGQEGQKLTLKCQQNFNHDTMYWYRQDSGKGLRLIYYSITENDLQKGDLSEGYDASREKKSSFSLTVTSAQKNEMAVFLCASSRGDSQDTQYFGPGTRLLVL.

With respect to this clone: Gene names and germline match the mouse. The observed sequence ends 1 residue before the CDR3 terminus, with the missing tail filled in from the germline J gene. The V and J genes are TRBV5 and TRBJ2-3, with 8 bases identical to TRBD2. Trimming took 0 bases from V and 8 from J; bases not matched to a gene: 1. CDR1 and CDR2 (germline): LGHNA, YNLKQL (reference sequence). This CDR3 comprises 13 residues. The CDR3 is CASSQDLGGTLYF. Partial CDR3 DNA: TGTGCCAGCAGCCAAGATCTGGGGGGAACGCTGTAT.

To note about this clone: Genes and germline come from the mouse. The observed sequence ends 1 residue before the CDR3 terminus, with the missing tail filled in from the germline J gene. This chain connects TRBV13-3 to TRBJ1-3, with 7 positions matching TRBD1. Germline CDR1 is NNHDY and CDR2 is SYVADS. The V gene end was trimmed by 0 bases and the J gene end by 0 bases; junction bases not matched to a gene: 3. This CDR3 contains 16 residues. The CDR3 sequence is CASSDVPGGSGNTLYF. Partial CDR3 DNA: TGTGCCAGCAGTGATGTGCCAGGGGGTTCTGGAAATACGCTCTAT.

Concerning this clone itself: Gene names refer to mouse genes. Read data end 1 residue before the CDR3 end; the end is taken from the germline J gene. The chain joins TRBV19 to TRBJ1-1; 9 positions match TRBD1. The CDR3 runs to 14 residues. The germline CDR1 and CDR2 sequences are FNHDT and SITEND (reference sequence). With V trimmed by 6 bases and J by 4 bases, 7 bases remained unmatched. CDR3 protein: CASNPGQGGTEVFF. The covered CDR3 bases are TGTGCCAGCAACCCGGGACAGGGAGGCACAGAAGTCTTC.

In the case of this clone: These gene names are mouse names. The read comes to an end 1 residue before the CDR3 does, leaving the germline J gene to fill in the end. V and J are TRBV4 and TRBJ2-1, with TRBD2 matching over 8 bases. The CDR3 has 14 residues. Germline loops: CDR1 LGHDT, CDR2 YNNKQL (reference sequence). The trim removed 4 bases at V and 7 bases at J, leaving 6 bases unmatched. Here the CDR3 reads CASSLTGVWAEQFF. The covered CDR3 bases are TGTGCCAGCAGCTTGACTGGGGTCTGGGCTGAGCAGTTC.

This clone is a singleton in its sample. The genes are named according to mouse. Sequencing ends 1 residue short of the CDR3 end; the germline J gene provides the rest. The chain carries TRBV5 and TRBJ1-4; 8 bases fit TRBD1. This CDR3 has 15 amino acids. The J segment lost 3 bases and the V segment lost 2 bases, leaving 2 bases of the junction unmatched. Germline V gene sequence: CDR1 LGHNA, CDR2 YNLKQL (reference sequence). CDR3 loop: CASSQRDRPNERLFF. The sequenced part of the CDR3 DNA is TGTGCCAGCAGCCAACGGGACAGGCCCAACGAAAGATTATTT.

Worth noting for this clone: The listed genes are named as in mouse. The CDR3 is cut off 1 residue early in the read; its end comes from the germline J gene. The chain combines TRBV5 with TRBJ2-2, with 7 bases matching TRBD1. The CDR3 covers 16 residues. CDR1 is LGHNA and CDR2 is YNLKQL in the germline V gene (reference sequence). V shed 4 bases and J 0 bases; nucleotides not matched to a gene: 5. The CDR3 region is CASSPRTGANTGQLYF. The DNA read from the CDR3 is TGTGCCAGCAGCCCCCGGACAGGAGCAAACACCGGGCAGCTCTAC.

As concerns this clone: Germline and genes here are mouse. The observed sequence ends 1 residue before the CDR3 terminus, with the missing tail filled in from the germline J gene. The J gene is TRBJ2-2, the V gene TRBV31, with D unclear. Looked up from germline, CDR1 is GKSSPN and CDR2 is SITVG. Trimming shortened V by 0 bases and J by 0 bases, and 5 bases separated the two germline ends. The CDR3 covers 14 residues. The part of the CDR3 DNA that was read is TGTGCCTGGAGTCTAGCAGCAAACACCGGGCAGCTCTAC. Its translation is CAWSLAANTGQLY. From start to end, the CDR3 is CAWSLAANTGQLYF.

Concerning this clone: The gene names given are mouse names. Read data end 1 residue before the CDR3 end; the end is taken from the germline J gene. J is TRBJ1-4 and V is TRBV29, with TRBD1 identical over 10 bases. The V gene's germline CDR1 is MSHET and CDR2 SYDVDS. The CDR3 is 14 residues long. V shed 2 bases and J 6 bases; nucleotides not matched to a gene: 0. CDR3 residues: CASSLGTGDERLFF. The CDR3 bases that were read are TGTGCTAGCAGTTTAGGGACAGGGGACGAAAGATTATTT.

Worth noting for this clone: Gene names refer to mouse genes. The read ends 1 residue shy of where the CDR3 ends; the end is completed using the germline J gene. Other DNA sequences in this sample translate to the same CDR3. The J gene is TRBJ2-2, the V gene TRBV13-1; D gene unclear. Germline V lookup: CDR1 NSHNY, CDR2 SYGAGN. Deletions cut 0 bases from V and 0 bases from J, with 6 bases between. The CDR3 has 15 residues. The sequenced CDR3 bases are TGTGCCAGCAGTGATGACAGAGCAAACACCGGGCAGCTCTAC. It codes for CASSDDRANTGQLY. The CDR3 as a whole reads CASSDDRANTGQLYF.

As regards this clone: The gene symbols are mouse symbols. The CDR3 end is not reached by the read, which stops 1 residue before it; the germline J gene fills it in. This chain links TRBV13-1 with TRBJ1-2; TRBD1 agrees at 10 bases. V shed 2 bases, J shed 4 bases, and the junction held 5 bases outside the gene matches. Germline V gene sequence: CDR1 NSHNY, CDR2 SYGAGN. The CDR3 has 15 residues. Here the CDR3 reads CASSERDRGGSDYTF. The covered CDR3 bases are TGTGCCAGCAGTGAACGGGACAGGGGAGGCTCCGACTACACC.

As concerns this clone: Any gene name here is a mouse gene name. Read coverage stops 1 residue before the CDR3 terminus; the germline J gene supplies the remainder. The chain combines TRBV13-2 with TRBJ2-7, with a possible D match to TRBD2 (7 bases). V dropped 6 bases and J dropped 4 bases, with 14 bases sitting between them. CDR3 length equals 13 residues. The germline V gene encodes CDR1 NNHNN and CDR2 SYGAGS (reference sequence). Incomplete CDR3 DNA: TGTGCCAGCGTCCCCCGGGGGGCGTATGAACAGTAC. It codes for CASVPRGAYEQY. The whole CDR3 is CASVPRGAYEQYF.

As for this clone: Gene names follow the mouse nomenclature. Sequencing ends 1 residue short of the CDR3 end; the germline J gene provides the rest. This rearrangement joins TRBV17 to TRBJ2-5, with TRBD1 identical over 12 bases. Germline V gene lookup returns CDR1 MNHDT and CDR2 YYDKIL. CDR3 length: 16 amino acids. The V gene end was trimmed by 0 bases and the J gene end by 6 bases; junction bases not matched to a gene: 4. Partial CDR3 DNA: TGTGCTAGCAGTAGAGATGGGACAGGGGGCCGGGACACCCAGTAC. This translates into CASSRDGTGGRDTQY. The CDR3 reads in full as CASSRDGTGGRDTQYF.

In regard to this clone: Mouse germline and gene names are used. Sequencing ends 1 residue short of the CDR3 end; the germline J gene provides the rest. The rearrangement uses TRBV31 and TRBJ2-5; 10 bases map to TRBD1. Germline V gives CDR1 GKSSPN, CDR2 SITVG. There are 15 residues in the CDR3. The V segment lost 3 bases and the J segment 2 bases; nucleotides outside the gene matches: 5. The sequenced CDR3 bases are TGTGCCTGGAGCCGACAGGGGGCCGGCCAAGACACCCAGTAC. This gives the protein CAWSRQGAGQDTQY. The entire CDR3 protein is CAWSRQGAGQDTQYF. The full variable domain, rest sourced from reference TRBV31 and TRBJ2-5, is AQTIHQWPVAEIKAVGSPLSLGCTIKGKSSPNLYWYWQATGGTLQQLFYSITVGQVESVVQLNLSASRPKDDQFILSTEKLLLSHSGFYLCAWSRQGAGQDTQYFGPGTRLLVL.

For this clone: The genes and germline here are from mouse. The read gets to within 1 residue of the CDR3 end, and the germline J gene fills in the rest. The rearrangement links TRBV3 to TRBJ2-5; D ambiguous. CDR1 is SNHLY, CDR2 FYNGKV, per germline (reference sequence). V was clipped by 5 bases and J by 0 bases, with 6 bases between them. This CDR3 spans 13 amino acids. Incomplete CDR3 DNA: TGTGCCAGCAGCCCTTTTAACCAAGACACCCAGTAC. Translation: CASSPFNQDTQY. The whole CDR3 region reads CASSPFNQDTQYF. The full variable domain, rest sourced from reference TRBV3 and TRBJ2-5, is GPKVLQIPSHQIIDMGQMVTLNCDPVSNHLYFYWYKQILGQQMEFLVNFYNGKVMEKSKLFKDQFSVERPDGSYFTLKIQPTALEDSAVYFCASSPFNQDTQYFGPGTRLLVL.

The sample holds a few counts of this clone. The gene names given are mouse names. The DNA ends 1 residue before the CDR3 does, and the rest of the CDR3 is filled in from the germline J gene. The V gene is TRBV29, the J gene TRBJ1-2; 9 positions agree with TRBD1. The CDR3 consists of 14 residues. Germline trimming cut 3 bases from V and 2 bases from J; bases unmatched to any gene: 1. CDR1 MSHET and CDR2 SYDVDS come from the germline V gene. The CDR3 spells CASSLTGGNSDYTF. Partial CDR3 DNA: TGTGCTAGCAGTTTGACAGGGGGGAACTCCGACTACACC.

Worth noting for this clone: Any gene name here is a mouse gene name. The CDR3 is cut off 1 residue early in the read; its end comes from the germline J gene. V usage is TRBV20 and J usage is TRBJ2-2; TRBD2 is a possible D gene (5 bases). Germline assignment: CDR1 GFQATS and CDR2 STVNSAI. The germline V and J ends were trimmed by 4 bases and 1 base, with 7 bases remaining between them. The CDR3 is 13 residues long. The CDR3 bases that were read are TGTGGTGCTACTGGGTTAAACACCGGGCAGCTCTAC. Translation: CGATGLNTGQLY. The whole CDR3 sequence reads CGATGLNTGQLYF. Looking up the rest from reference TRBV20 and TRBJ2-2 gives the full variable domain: GALVYQYPRRTICKSGTSMRMECQAVGFQATSVAWYRQSPQKTFELIALSTVNSAIKYEQNFTQEKFPISHPNLSFSSMTVLNAYLEDRGLYLCGATGLNTGQLYFGEGSKLTVL.